This T cell receptor beta chain was captured in a study of radiation and T cells in renal cell carcinoma. Looking at the study overall: Nephrectomy followed 15 Gy stereotactic body radiation by 4 weeks.

The CDR3 is made up of 15 amino acids. To note about this clone: Antigen unknown.

Time point here: baseline pretreatment blood. Specified treatment: 15 Gy SBRT to primary tumor, nephrectomy 4 weeks later. General study points: No pretreatment tumor biopsies were available for baseline clonotypes. From baseline, blood top tumor clonotypes peaked at 2 weeks post-radiation.

Assay: immunoSEQ multiplex PCR; the TCRdb copy retains only in-frame clones and omits some. Of around 140,000 clones listed, over 65% are singletons. The sequence came from a woman between 50 and 59 years old with renal cell carcinoma. The chain employs TRBV21-1 and TRBJ1-2; the table's D gene call, TRBD1, was not cross checked with the DNA. TRBV21-1 is a recognized pseudogene. The source material was blood, sampled from a patient whose treatment included radiotherapy and nephrectomy. The CDR3 DNA sequence: TGTGCCAGCAGCAAAGGGGACAGGACTCACTATGGCTACACCTTC. Translating gives CASSKGDRTHYGYTF.